These 9 T cell receptor beta chains share one sample of origin, sequenced in a study of blood T cells in healthy people across ages. Next came a second PCR, run for about 7 to 12 cycles, which used a sample-barcoded 5' primer along with a J-beta primer mix. In TCRdb, the 5' RACE reads were re-called with MiXCR into one record per CDR3 protein. Of hundreds of thousands of distinct CDR3 sequences in the sample, under 40% were seen once. The sequencing sample was made of blood. These receptors all stem from a man aged 18 to 35 in good health.

The V gene is TRBV9, the J gene TRBJ1-1; D possibly corresponds to TRBD1 (6 bases). This CDR3 has 15 residues. The germline V and J ends were trimmed by 0 bases and 1 base, with 10 bases remaining between them. The germline V gene encodes CDR1 SGDLS and CDR2 YYNGEE. The CDR3 nucleotides are TGTGCCAGCAGCGTAGTATCCAGGGGGAACACTGAAGCTTTCTTT. Amino acid sequence: CASSVVSRGNTEAFF. The complete variable domain, with remaining parts taken from reference TRBV9 and TRBJ1-1, reads DSGVTQTPKHLITATGQRVTLRCSPRSGDLSVYWYQQSLDQGLQFLIQYYNGEERAKGNILERFSAQQFPDLHSELNLSSLELGDSALYFCASSVVSRGNTEAFFGQGTRLTVV.

This clonotype was seen many times. DNA for the CDR3: TGCGCCAGCAGCTTGGATAGGTCGGCCAACTACGAGCAGTACTTC. It is translated as CASSLDRSANYEQYF. The J gene is TRBJ2-7, the V gene TRBV5-1, with unresolved D. CDR3 length: 15 amino acids. V was shortened by 0 bases and J by 3 bases, with 13 bases between the two germline ends. Germline-derived CDR1 and CDR2 are SGHRS and YFSETQ. The full variable domain, with the rest looked up from reference TRBV5-1 and TRBJ2-7, is KAGVTQTPRYLIKTRGQQVTLSCSPISGHRSVSWYQQTPGQGLQFLFEYFSETQRNKGNFPGRFSGRQFSNSRSEMNVSTLELGDSALYLCASSLDRSANYEQYFGPGTRLTVT.

This clonotype appeared a few times. The chain uses TRBV6-1 and TRBJ2-5; 10 nucleotides align to TRBD2. Germline V gives CDR1 MNHNS, CDR2 SASEGT. The CDR3 has 15 residues. V gave up 7 bases and J gave up 11 bases; unmatched junction bases: 16. The CDR3, as DNA: TGTGCCAGCACCTCTAGCGGGGGAGTGGGTAATGAGCAGTACTTC. It codes for CASTSSGGVGNEQYF.

In the case of this clonotype: A much larger clone sits a single nucleotide away, making a read error possible. CDR3 sequence reads: CASSLLGGAAYNEQYF. CDR3 in DNA: TGCGCCAGCAGCTTGCTAGGGGGGGCGGCCTACAATGAGCAGTACTTC. J is TRBJ2-1 and V is TRBV5-1, with a possible D match to TRBD2 (7 bases). The J call may be mistaken, given a closer DNA end match to TRBJ2-7. The CDR3 has 16 residues. CDR1 is SGHRS, CDR2 YFSETQ, per germline.

This chain joins TRBV6-2 or TRBV6-3 and TRBJ2-4, with D possibly matching TRBD2 (7 bases). Per the germline V gene, CDR1 is MNHEY and CDR2 is SVGEGT. V was shortened by 2 bases and J by 13 bases, with 30 bases between the two germline ends. The CDR3 totals 18 residues. CDR3 in DNA: TGTGCCAGCAGTTACAGGGGTCCTACCGGGGGGCGTACCTACGGGCAGTACTTC. Encoded protein: CASSYRGPTGGRTYGQYF.

The chain joins TRBV20-1 to TRBJ1-4; D unresolved. V shed 0 bases and J shed 7 bases, with 12 bases lying between them. The CDR3 is made up of 14 amino acids. CDR1 and CDR2 (germline): DFQATT, SNEGSKA (reference sequence). The CDR3 sequence is CSARDLLSGEKLFF. For the CDR3, the DNA is TGCAGTGCTAGAGATCTGTTATCTGGTGAAAAACTGTTTTTT.

The chain is built from TRBV6-6 and TRBJ1-4; 9 positions agree with TRBD1. V lost 10 bases, J lost 8 bases, and 20 bases stayed unmatched. The CDR3 is made up of 17 amino acids. Per germline, CDR1 MNHNY and CDR2 SVGAGI (reference sequence). This CDR3 is CAINRGQGFMGREKLFF. CDR3 DNA: TGTGCCATAAATCGAGGACAGGGGTTTATGGGGAGGGAAAAACTGTTTTTT.

Remarks on this clonotype: This could be a read error, since a much larger clone is one nucleotide away. The V and J genes are TRBV4-2 and TRBJ2-1, with D perhaps matching TRBD2 (6 bases). Trimming shortened V by 1 base and J by 13 bases, and 23 bases separated the two germline ends. CDR1 LGHNA and CDR2 YNFKEQ come from the germline V gene. The CDR3 runs 16 residues. CDR3 coding DNA: TGTGCCAGCAGCCAAGCTGGAGGGAATAGCGAAGAGACCCAGTTCTTC. Its protein is CASSQAGGNSEETQFF.

The chain is built from TRBV7-2 and TRBJ1-2; D gene ambiguous. Trimming left V 5 bases short and J 10 bases short, with 14 bases between. Germline CDR1 and CDR2: SGHTA and FQGNSA. The CDR3 consists of 12 residues. DNA for the CDR3: TGTGCCAGCAGCCCGCGGACGGAGGACTACACCTTC. This codes for CASSPRTEDYTF. The entire variable domain, with the rest obtained from reference TRBV7-2 and TRBJ1-2, is as follows: GAGVSQSPSNKVTEKGKDVELRCDPISGHTALYWYRQSLGQGLEFLIYFQGNSAPDKSGLPSDRFSAERTGGSVSTLTIQRTQQEDSAVYLCASSPRTEDYTFGSGTRLTVV.